A single sample is the source of the 8 T cell receptor beta chains below, sequenced in a study of T cell responses to AZD1222 COVID-19 vaccine. Repertoires were generated with immunoSEQ multiplex PCR, while TCRdb's copy carries only in-frame clones and drops some. The table shows 100,000 to 120,000 clones, with around 85% occurring only once. The sequencing used peripheral blood, collected on day 0 of AZD1222 vaccination. The receptor source for this set is an adult in good health.

This chain links TRBV24-1 with TRBJ2-1; 12 bases map to TRBD2. Trimming cost V 3 bases and J 4 bases; bases outside gene matches: 12. Germline V gives CDR1 KGHDR, CDR2 SFDVKD. This CDR3 is 19 amino acids long. In DNA, the CDR3 is TGTGCCACCAGTGATCCATTGTCGACTAGCGGGAGATCGTACAATGAGCAGTTCTTC. Protein: CATSDPLSTSGRSYNEQFF.

This clone was counted a single time. The rearrangement joins TRBV27 to TRBJ1-5; D possibly corresponds to TRBD1 (5 bases). The germline V and J ends were trimmed by 4 bases and 4 bases, with 14 bases remaining between them. The CDR3 loop spans 15 amino acids. Germline loops: CDR1 MNHEY, CDR2 SMNVEV (reference sequence). The CDR3 region is CASSSPGRRNQPQHF. As DNA, the CDR3 is TGTGCCAGCAGTTCACCAGGGAGGAGAAATCAGCCCCAGCATTTT.

Only a few counts were recorded for this clone. The CDR3 loop reads CASSPRTGGTEAFF. The CDR3 coding sequence is TGTGCCAGCAGTCCCCGGACTGGCGGCACTGAAGCTTTCTTT. The chain is built from TRBV7-6 and TRBJ1-1; D unclear. CDR3 size: 14 residues. Germline CDR1 reads SGHVS; CDR2 reads FNYEAQ. Trimming took 6 bases from V and 4 from J, leaving 15 bases between them. Supplemented by reference TRBV7-6 and TRBJ1-1, the full variable domain reads GAGVSQSPRYKVTKRGQDVALRCDPISGHVSLYWYRQALGQGPEFLTYFNYEAQQDKSGLPNDRFSAERPEGSISTLTIQRTEQRDSAMYRCASSPRTGGTEAFFGQGTRLTVV.

V usage is TRBV19 and J usage is TRBJ2-7; 9 bases align to TRBD2. There are 15 residues in the CDR3. With 6 bases clipped from V and 0 bases from J, the junction kept 6 bases outside the gene matches. Germline V gene sequence: CDR1 LNHDA, CDR2 SQIVND (reference sequence). The DNA for the CDR3 is TGTGCCAGTAGCCGGACTAGCGAAAGCTCCTACGAGCAGTACTTC. This codes for CASSRTSESSYEQYF.

This sequence joins TRBV19 and TRBJ1-1, with D maybe TRBD1 (6 bases). The V gene's germline CDR1 is LNHDA and CDR2 SQIVND (reference sequence). This CDR3 comprises 16 residues. Trimming stripped 6 bases from V and 5 bases from J, with 22 bases between. The CDR3 sequence: CASRGMQGLRATEAFF. The CDR3 DNA sequence: TGTGCCAGTAGGGGGATGCAGGGGCTCCGGGCGACTGAAGCTTTCTTT. The full variable domain, its missing parts supplied by reference TRBV19 and TRBJ1-1, is DGGITQSPKYLFRKEGQNVTLSCEQNLNHDAMYWYRQDPGQGLRLIYYSQIVNDFQKGDIAEGYSVSREKKESFPLTVTSAQKNPTAFYLCASRGMQGLRATEAFFGQGTRLTVV.

V gene TRBV7-2 combines with J gene TRBJ2-1, with TRBD2 matching 15 bases. Germline V gene lookup returns CDR1 SGHTA and CDR2 FQGNSA. The CDR3 has 18 residues. Trimming at V came to 1 base and at J to 9 bases, leaving 10 bases not matched to a gene. CDR3 DNA: TGTGCCAGCAGCTTAGTCCCGGGACTAGCGGGAGGAAGAGGTGAGCAGTTCTTC. This codes for CASSLVPGLAGGRGEQFF.

J is TRBJ1-6 and V is TRBV6-2 or TRBV6-3; D unresolved. Trimming removed 0 bases from V and 7 bases from J, with 7 bases in between. The CDR3 runs to 14 residues. In germline, CDR1 is MNHEY, CDR2 SVGEGT. CDR3 loop: CASSYSPWNSPLHF. In nucleotides, the CDR3 is TGTGCCAGCAGTTACTCCCCTTGGAATTCACCCCTCCACTTT.

The chain links TRBV28 to TRBJ1-1; TRBD1 matches at 7 bases. The V and J ends lost 7 bases and 0 bases, in that order; junction bases with no gene match: 2. Germline CDR1 is MDHEN and CDR2 is SYDVKM. The CDR3 covers 13 residues. The CDR3 region is CASKGQLNTEAFF. The CDR3 bases are TGTGCCAGCAAGGGACAGTTGAACACTGAAGCTTTCTTT.